This TCR beta chain is from a study of T-cell memory formation after mild COVID-19. About the study: TCR clusters mostly belonged to single donors. Notes on the study in general: Later expanders leaned toward CD4+, whereas clones contracting from day 15 to 85 were balanced CD4/CD8. Most CD4+ clones that shrank were in CM and EM, while CD8+ ones turned up in EMRA.

In its sample, this clonotype was seen a few times. The antigen remains unidentified. V shed 6 bases and J shed 6 bases, with 12 bases lying between them. The CDR3 is made up of 13 amino acids. Germline CDR1 is MNHEY and CDR2 is SVGEGT. 5'RACE primed at constant segments yielded TCR alpha and TCR beta cDNA libraries bearing sample barcodes and UMIs. MiXCR, applied by TCRdb to the 5' RACE reads, yields one record per CDR3 protein. The sample records roughly 100,000 distinct CDR3 sequences, under 15% being singletons. The V and J genes are TRBV6-2 or TRBV6-3 and TRBJ2-1; D unclear. Input material: PBMCs or a T cell subset sorted from them (not recorded which). The sequence was obtained from an adult woman who had mild COVID-19 (a few samples of this study predate the infection). Cell type and time point are not known. The CDR3 region is CASSLTPFNEQFF. Written as DNA, the CDR3 is TGTGCCAGCAGCCTTACCCCCTTCAATGAGCAGTTCTTC.